This T cell receptor (beta chain) was sequenced during a study of Graves' ophthalmopathy and Graves' hyperthyroidism (dated by TCRdb to the late 2010s). Study-wide context: Stable hyperthyroidism was defined as no progression to ophthalmopathy within 18 months of follow-up. The study used TCR beta repertoire signatures to distinguish Graves' ophthalmopathy from Graves' hyperthyroidism and to predict progression to ophthalmopathy. In total, 135 blood samples were TCR-sequenced: roughly 45 ophthalmopathy, approximately 80 hyperthyroidism and about 17 hyperthyroidism-to-ophthalmopathy patients. To explore V-J signatures distinguishing ophthalmopathy from hyperthyroidism, a discovery set of some 100 patients (fewer than 45 ophthalmopathy, about 57 stable hyperthyroidism) was enrolled. An independent validation cohort comprised roughly 20 hyperthyroidism patients and 15 to 17 patients who later progressed from hyperthyroidism to ophthalmopathy. In five or six hyperthyroidism patients, T-cell repertoires of thyroid tissue and blood were compared. Following sampling, methimazole starting at 30 mg daily was administered to hyperthyroidism patients, and high-dose intravenous methylprednisolone was administered to ophthalmopathy patients.

Including cysteine and phenylalanine, the CDR3 has 14 amino acids. This entry keeps only the CDR3 DNA: 42 bases, framed from base 1. CDR1 is given as SGHKS and CDR2 as YYEKEE, both from the germline V gene (reference sequence). The V end gives up 2 bases and the J end 8 bases, leaving 8 bases in the junction not matched to a gene. Hyperthyroidism patients were newly diagnosed, were aged 18 to 65 years, and had a disease duration under 2 months. Anyone with other autoimmune diseases, uncontrolled infections, pregnancy or lactation was excluded from the study. Clinical symptoms, serum thyroxine, TRAb, thyroid ultrasound and orbital computed tomography were used for diagnosis. Total RNA was extracted using Trizol reagent, and RNA quality was checked on an Agilent 2100 Bioanalyzer. For repertoire sequencing, TCR beta CDR3 regions were amplified from RNA transcripts. A first-round RT-PCR used HTBI primers with the Qiagen OneStep RT-PCR kit, followed by a second-round multiplex PCR, size selection and purification. Sequencing of the libraries was carried out on an Illumina HiSeq2000 in paired-end mode with 100 bp reads. On the study's bioinformatics: SOAPnuke was used to process the reads, throwing out any read that had adapters, had uncalled bases, had a mean Phred below 15, or lacked an exact constant-primer or identifier match. COPE v1.2.5 was used to merge the high-quality paired reads. Clonotypes were defined as unique nucleotide sequences and were aligned to IMGT TRB V, D and J references using MiTCR v1.1. Analysis was restricted to V-J combinations with a frequency above 0.0001, which covered 99% to 99.2% of repertoires. For each V-J combination, a TCR clonal expansion and chaos score was defined as F50 clonal expansion divided by the chaos observed in the TCRdist matrix. Welch's t-statistics and random forest were used to reduce the features to 10 to 15 V-J combinations, which were then used as input to a naive Bayes classifier. The similarity between thyroid and blood repertoires was quantified using the Morisita-Horn index. In-frame beta chains were kept once TCRdb had trimmed the public reads at Q25 with fastp and called clones with MiXCR. Rows merge per CDR3 protein into single entries with the most common DNA and genes. The V and J calls and clone size come from TCRdb's table, not from the authors' own analysis. Here the sample has approximately 540,000 distinct CDR3 sequences; roughly 40% occur a single time. The ten largest clones take up about 4.1% of the sample.

This clonotype occurred many times. There is no known antigen for this receptor. Per-base quality was not reported, and no clone a single base away is much larger than it. What the study reported, not specific to this receptor: The 13-signature model separated ophthalmopathy from stable hyperthyroidism with approximately 88% sensitivity and around 84% specificity in cross-validation, and 80%/75% in the test set. No statistical method was used to set the sample size in advance, and the investigators knew which group each participant was assigned to. Most expanded thyroid clonotypes with a frequency above 0.001 also appeared in blood, which suggests that blood repertoires may reflect the immune response in the thyroid. In validation, the model predicted ophthalmopathy progression with nearly 71% sensitivity and about 77% specificity; some 13 predicted patients were CT-confirmed with GO in a median of 6.5 months.

Sequenced sample: peripheral blood or thyroid tissue (not recorded which). Recombination linked TRBV5-5 to TRBJ1-2; 8 bases in the junction line up with TRBD1. The TCR sequence derives from an adult man with Graves' hyperthyroidism. The CDR3 loop reads CASSFGTGPNGYTF. Here is the DNA: TGTGCCAGCAGCTTCGGGACAGGACCTAACGGCTACACCTTC.